This T cell receptor (beta chain) derives from a study of blood T cell repertoires in COVID-19. The wider study: Sites in the United States, Italy and Spain provided acute and convalescent COVID-19 samples. The analysed material was cDNA or gDNA that came from T cells, B-cell-depleted T cells, or PBMCs.

Original handling: Amplified reference gene primers provided the basis for estimating nucleated cell counts. Method: immunoSEQ multiplex PCR; TCRdb's copy keeps in-frame clones and lacks some. V and J calls and clone size follow that table, whereas D and trimming were derived from the DNA. The table has almost 300,000 clones, around nine tenths seen once. The Seattle site enrolled patients during active infection and followed them longitudinally. After removal of 4 bases from V and 4 bases from J, the junction contained 11 bases not matched to a gene. The CDR3 has 16 amino acids. Germline CDR1 and CDR2: SGHKS and YYEKEE (reference sequence).

The V call is TRBV5-5, the J call TRBJ2-5, with 9 bases identical to TRBD2. The receptor was derived from a woman in her 30s with COVID-19, enrolled during active disease. The source material was peripheral blood. The CDR3 here is CASSLTAGGLSETQYF. The CDR3 nucleotides read TGTGCCAGCAGCCTAACGGCGGGGGGGCTATCAGAGACCCAGTACTTC. Full variable domain (missing parts from reference TRBV5-5 and TRBJ2-5): DAGVTQSPTHLIKTRGQQVTLRCSPISGHKSVSWYQQVLGQGPQFIFQYYEKEERGRGNFPDRFSARQFPNYSSELNVNALLLGDSALYLCASSLTAGGLSETQYFGPGTRLLVL.